Presented here are 6 T cell receptor beta chains from one specimen sequenced in a study of blood T cell repertoires in COVID-19. Measured with immunoSEQ multiplex PCR; TCRdb has only the in-frame clones, and not every one. The data contain around 450,000 clones, around 89% of them singletons. Sequences were obtained from peripheral blood. The receptors shown here come from a woman in her twenties or thirties with acute or convalescent COVID-19.

The rearrangement uses TRBV29-1 and TRBJ2-7; possibly TRBD1 for D (5 bases). In germline, CDR1 is SQVTM, CDR2 ANQGSEA. The CDR3 extends over 15 amino acids. Trimming left V 0 bases short and J 0 bases short, with 12 bases between. In nucleotides, the CDR3 is TGCAGCGTTGAAGACTCCGACAGACCCTCCTACGAGCAGTACTTC. Its protein product is CSVEDSDRPSYEQYF.

The chain joins TRBV19 to TRBJ2-5; 14 nucleotides align to TRBD2. The CDR3 extends over 16 amino acids. With 3 bases clipped from V and 5 bases from J, the junction kept 5 bases outside the gene matches. The germline gives CDR1 LNHDA, CDR2 SQIVND (reference sequence). CDR3: CASSIGLAGGLETQYF. In DNA form, the CDR3 reads TGTGCCAGTAGTATCGGACTAGCGGGGGGACTGGAGACCCAGTACTTC.

V and J are TRBV4-2 and TRBJ1-2, with D perhaps TRBD1 (5 bases). Germline CDR1 reads LGHNA; CDR2 reads YNFKEQ. The CDR3 totals 15 residues. Trimming stripped 0 bases from V and 8 bases from J, with 16 bases between. In DNA form, the CDR3 reads TGTGCCAGCAGCCAAGACGGCAGGGTCGGTCGCGGCTACACCTTC. As protein: CASSQDGRVGRGYTF.

DNA of the CDR3: TGTGCCAGCAGCCACTCGGGACTAGCGGGGGTACAAGAGACCCAGTACTTC. Amino acid sequence: CASSHSGLAGVQETQYF. The genes are TRBV3-1 (or the pseudogene TRBV3-2) and TRBJ2-5; TRBD2 matches at 14 bases. Looked up from germline, CDR1 is LGHDT and CDR2 is YNNKEL (reference sequence). The CDR3 is 17 residues long. V lost 3 bases, J lost 2 bases, and 5 bases stayed unmatched.

The chain employs TRBV6-1 and TRBJ1-3, with no clear D. Germline V gene data show CDR1 as MNHNS and CDR2 as SASEGT. The CDR3 extends over 14 amino acids. With 1 base removed from V and 1 base from J, the gap between germline ends came to 5 bases. The CDR3 loop reads CASSEVRSGNTIYF. The CDR3 nucleotides are TGTGCCAGCAGTGAAGTCCGTTCTGGAAACACCATATATTTT.

This chain joins TRBV19 and TRBJ1-6; no reliable D call. The CDR3 loop spans 14 amino acids. Trimming left V 3 bases short and J 6 bases short, with 9 bases between. The germline V gene has CDR1 LNHDA and CDR2 SQIVND (reference sequence). Here the CDR3 reads CASSMFSSNSPLHF. The DNA for the CDR3 is TGTGCCAGTAGTATGTTTTCTTCTAATTCACCCCTCCACTTT. Together with reference TRBV19 and TRBJ1-6, the CDR3 gives the full variable domain: DGGITQSPKYLFRKEGQNVTLSCEQNLNHDAMYWYRQDPGQGLRLIYYSQIVNDFQKGDIAEGYSVSREKKESFPLTVTSAQKNPTAFYLCASSMFSSNSPLHFGNGTRLTVT.